The clone carrying this T cell receptor (beta chain) has a handful of counts. What it recognizes is unknown. The entry originates in a study of blood T cells in healthy people across ages. V lost 3 bases to trimming and J lost 2 bases; unmatched junction nucleotides: 3. Germline CDR1 reads LNHNV; CDR2 reads YYDKDF (reference sequence). This CDR3 is 15 amino acids long. Per sample, at least 5 micrograms of total RNA were extracted. The second PCR ran 7 to 11 cycles with a sample-barcoded 5' primer and J-beta primers. Using its own MiXCR run on the 5' RACE reads, TCRdb lists one record per CDR3 protein. Seen here are 920,000 or so distinct CDR3 sequences, roughly 45% observed once, and the top ten hold approximately 17%. The study's findings and limits: Roughly linearly, TCR beta diversity per million T cells fell as age increased.

The source of this sequence is a woman in her sixties or seventies in good health. Sequencing used blood. J is TRBJ2-3 and V is TRBV15; 9 bases line up with TRBD1. The CDR3 DNA is TGTGCCACCAGCAGCGGGACAGGGCTCACAGATACGCAGTATTTT. Residues: CATSSGTGLTDTQYF.